This T cell receptor beta chain was documented in a study of blood T cells in healthy people across ages. Broader study findings: Expanded clonotype shifts may have been confounded, as the donors had an unknown CMV status.

A second PCR of roughly 7 to 11 cycles used a sample-barcoded 5' primer and a J-beta primer mix. TCRdb called the 5' RACE reads again in MiXCR, with one record for every CDR3 protein. The sample has roughly 730,000 distinct CDR3 sequences, about 56% seen once. Donors were systemically healthy Caucasian individuals from Russia aged roughly 6 to 100 years. In germline, CDR1 is DFQATT, CDR2 SNEGSKA (reference sequence). There are 14 residues in the CDR3. V lost 5 bases to trimming and J lost 3 bases, with 17 bases between them. Only a few counts were recorded for this clonotype. What it recognizes is unknown.

The sequence came from a man in his forties in good health. The sequenced material came from blood. The V and J genes are TRBV20-1 and TRBJ2-7; TRBD2 might be the D (7 bases). In nucleotides, the CDR3 is TGCAGTGCTTTGGGGGCGGGAGCTGGCTACGAGCAGTACTTC. Translating it yields CSALGAGAGYEQYF.